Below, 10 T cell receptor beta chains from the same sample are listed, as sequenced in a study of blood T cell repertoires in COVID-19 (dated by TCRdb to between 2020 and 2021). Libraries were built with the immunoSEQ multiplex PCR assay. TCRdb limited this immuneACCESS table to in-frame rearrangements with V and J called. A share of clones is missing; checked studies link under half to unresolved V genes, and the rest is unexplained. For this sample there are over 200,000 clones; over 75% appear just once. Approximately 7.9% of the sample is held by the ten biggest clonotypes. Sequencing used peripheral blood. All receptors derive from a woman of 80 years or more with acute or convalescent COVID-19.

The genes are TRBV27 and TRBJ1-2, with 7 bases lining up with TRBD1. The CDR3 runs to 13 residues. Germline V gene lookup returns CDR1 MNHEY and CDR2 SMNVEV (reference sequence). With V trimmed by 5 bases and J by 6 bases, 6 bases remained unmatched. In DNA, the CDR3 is TGTGCCAGCAGTAGGGCCACAGGGGATGGCTACACCTTC. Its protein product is CASSRATGDGYTF.

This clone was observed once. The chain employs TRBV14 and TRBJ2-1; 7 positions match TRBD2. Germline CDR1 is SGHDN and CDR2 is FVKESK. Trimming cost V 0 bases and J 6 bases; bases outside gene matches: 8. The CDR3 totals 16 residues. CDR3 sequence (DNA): TGTGCCAGCAGCCAAGATTGGGGGGGGGTACCCAATGAGCAGTTCTTC. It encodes CASSQDWGGVPNEQFF.

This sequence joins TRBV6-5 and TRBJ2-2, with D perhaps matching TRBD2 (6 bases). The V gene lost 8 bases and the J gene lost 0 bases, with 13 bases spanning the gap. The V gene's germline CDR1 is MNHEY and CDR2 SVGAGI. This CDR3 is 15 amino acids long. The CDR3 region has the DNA TGTGCCAGCGGGGGGTTTACCGCGAACACCGGGGAGCTGTTTTTT. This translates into CASGGFTANTGELFF.

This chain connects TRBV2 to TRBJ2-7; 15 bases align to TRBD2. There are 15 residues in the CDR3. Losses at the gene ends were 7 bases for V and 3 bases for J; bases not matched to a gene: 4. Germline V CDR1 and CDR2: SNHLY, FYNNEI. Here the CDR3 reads CASTGLAGGLYEQYF. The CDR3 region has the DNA TGTGCCAGCACTGGACTAGCGGGAGGGCTCTACGAGCAGTACTTC.

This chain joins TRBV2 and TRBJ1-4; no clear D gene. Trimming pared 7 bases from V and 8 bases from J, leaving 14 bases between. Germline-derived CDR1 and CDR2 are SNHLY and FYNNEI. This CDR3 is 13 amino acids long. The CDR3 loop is CASKVEIEEKLFF. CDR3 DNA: TGTGCCAGCAAGGTGGAGATTGAGGAAAAACTGTTTTTT.

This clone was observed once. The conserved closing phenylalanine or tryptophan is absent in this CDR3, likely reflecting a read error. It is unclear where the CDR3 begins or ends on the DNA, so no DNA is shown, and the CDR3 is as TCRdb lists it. CDR3 sequence reads: CASSDGVTGSFI. The chain employs TRBV2 and TRBJ1-4. CDR1 and CDR2 from the germline V gene are SNHLY and FYNNEI. The CDR3 is 12 amino acids long, termini counted.

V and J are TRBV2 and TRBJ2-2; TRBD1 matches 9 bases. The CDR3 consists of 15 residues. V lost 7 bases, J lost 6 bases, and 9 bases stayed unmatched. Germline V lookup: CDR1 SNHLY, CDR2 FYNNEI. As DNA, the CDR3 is TGTGCCAGCAATCCGGGACAGGGAGGACCCGGGGAGCTGTTTTTT. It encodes CASNPGQGGPGELFF.

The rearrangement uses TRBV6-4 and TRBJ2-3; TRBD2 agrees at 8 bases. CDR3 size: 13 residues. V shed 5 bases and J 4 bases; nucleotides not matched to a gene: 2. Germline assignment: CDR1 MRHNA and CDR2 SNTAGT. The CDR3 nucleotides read TGTGCCAGCAGTAGCGGGAGCCCAGATACGCAGTATTTT. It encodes CASSSGSPDTQYF.

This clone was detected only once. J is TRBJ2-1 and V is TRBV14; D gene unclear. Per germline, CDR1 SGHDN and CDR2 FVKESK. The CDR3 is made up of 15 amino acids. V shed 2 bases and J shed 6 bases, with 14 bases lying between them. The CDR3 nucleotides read TGTGCCAGCAGCCAACTGTTCCAGATTTTCAATGAGCAGTTCTTC. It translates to CASSQLFQIFNEQFF.

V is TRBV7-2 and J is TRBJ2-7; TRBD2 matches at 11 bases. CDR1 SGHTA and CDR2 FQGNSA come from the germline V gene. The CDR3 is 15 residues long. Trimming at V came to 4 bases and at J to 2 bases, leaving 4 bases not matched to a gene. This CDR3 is CASSSLAGETYEQYF. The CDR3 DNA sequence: TGTGCCAGCAGCTCACTAGCGGGGGAGACCTACGAGCAGTACTTC.